This TCR beta chain was obtained from a study of cytomegalovirus exposure and HLA in healthy donors. The study's findings and limits: In the analysis, some V segments, TRBV6-2 and TRBV6-3 included, were excluded as indistinguishable. Cytomegalovirus association was listed for 170 or so TCR beta chains. The HLA-A and HLA-B alleles of most subjects were reportedly predicted accurately from TCR beta sequences.

The primer mix had 60 Vbeta and 13 Jbeta primers. Only in-frame clones appear in the TCRdb table, and some are missing; sequencing was by immunoSEQ multiplex PCR. The sample comprises fewer than 80,000 clones, over 60% of which are singletons, and more than 20% rests with the top ten. Points on this clone: Its antigen is still unknown.

CDR1 and CDR2 from the germline V gene are LGHNT and FRNRAP. This CDR3 spans 14 amino acids. V shed 6 bases and J shed 5 bases, with 16 bases lying between them. The TCR was taken from a man aged 45-60 years in good health and CMV-seropositive. Source material: PBMCs. V is TRBV12-5 and J is TRBJ2-5, with D maybe TRBD1 (8 bases). CDR3 nucleotide sequence: TGTGCTAGTGGCGAAGCGGGACAGGTGGAGACCCAGTACTTC. Its protein is CASGEAGQVETQYF.